Only a few counts were recorded for the clone carrying this T cell receptor (beta chain). The antigen is unknown. Primers for the PCR totalled 60 Vbeta and 13 Jbeta. Clones were sequenced by immunoSEQ multiplex PCR, and TCRdb holds only the in-frame ones, with some missing. The sample consists of some 200,000 clones, more than 65% of them appearing once. The data are from a study of cytomegalovirus exposure and HLA in healthy donors. Study-wide results and limits: In all likelihood, a cluster of highly shared sequence variants was a sequencing artifact.

Sample: PBMCs. The TCR comes from a man younger than 30 in good health and CMV-seronegative.

CDR3 nucleotides: TGCGCCAGCACCGCACTTGAAACAGGGCACTACACCTTC. Amino acids: CASTALETGHYTF. This chain joins TRBV5-1 and TRBJ1-2; D possibly corresponds to TRBD1 (6 bases). The CDR3 has 13 amino acids. Trimming shortened V by 6 bases and J by 10 bases, and 19 bases separated the two germline ends. CDR1 is SGHRS and CDR2 is YFSETQ in the germline V gene. Variable domain in full (rest from reference TRBV5-1 and TRBJ1-2): KAGVTQTPRYLIKTRGQQVTLSCSPISGHRSVSWYQQTPGQGLQFLFEYFSETQRNKGNFPGRFSGRQFSNSRSEMNVSTLELGDSALYLCASTALETGHYTFGSGTRLTVV.